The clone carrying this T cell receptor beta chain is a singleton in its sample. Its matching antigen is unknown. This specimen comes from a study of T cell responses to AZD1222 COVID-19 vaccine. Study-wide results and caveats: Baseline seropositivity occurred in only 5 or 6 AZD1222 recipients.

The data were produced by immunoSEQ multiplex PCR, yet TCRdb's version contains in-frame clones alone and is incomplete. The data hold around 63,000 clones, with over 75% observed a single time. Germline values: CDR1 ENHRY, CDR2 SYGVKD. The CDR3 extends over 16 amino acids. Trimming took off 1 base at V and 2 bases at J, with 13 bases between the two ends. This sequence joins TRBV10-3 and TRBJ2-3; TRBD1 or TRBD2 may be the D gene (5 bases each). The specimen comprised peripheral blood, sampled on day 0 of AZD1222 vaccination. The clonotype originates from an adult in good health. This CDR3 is CAISELGVPITDTQYF. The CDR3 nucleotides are TGTGCCATCAGTGAGTTGGGGGTCCCGATCACAGATACGCAGTATTTT.